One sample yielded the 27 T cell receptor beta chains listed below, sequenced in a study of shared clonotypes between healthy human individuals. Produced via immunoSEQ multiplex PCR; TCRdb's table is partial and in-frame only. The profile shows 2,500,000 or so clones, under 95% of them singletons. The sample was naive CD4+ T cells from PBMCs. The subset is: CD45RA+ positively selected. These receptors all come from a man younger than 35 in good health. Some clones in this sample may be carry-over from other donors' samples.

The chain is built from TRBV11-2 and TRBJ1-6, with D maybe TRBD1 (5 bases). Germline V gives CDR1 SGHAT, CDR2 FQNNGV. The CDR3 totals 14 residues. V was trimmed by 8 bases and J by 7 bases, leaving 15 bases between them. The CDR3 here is CASGRLRDNSPLHF. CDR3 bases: TGTGCCAGCGGCCGGTTGAGGGACAATTCACCCCTCCACTTT.

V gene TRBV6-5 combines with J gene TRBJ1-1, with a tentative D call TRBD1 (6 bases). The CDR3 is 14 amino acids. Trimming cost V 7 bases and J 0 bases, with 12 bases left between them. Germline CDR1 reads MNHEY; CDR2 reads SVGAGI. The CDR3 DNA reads TGTGCCAGCACTCTCGACAGGTTGAACACTGAAGCTTTCTTT. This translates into CASTLDRLNTEAFF.

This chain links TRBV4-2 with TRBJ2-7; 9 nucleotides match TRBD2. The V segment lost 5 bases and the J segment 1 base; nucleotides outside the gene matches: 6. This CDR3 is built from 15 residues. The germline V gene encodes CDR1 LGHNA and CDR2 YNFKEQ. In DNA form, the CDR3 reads TGTGCCAGCAGCTCTGGACTAGCGAAATCCTACGAGCAGTACTTC. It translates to CASSSGLAKSYEQYF.

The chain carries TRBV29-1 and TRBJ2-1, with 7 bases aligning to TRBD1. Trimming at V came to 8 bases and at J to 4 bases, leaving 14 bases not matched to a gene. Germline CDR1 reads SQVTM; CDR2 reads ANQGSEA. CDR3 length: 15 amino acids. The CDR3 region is CSSRGDSTKYNEQFF. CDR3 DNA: TGCAGCTCAAGAGGGGACAGCACAAAGTACAATGAGCAGTTCTTC.

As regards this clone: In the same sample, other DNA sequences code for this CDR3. This chain's CDR3 is CASSQKETQYF. The CDR3 DNA is TGTGCCAGCAGTCAGAAAGAGACCCAGTACTTC. The J gene is TRBJ2-5, the V gene TRBV6-1; D is undetermined. The CDR3 totals 11 residues. Trimming removed 5 bases from V and 3 bases from J, with 4 bases in between. Germline loops: CDR1 MNHNS, CDR2 SASEGT.

The CDR3 DNA is TGCGCCAGCAGTGTAGGCTCTGGAAACACCATATATTTT. Translated: CASSVGSGNTIYF. The J gene is TRBJ1-3, the V gene TRBV10-2; D unclear. In germline, CDR1 is WSHSY, CDR2 SAAADI. The ends were cut back, 4 bases at V and 0 bases at J, with 4 bases in the middle. This CDR3 comprises 13 residues.

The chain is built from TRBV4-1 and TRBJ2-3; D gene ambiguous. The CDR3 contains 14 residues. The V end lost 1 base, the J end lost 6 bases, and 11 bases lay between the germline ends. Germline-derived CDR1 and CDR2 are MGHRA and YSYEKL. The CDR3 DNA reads TGCGCCAGCAGCCAAGCTTTCGTGAAGGATACGCAGTATTTT. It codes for CASSQAFVKDTQYF.

The chain's CDR3 is CASSVGGDLPYEQYF. The CDR3 DNA follows: TGTGCCAGCAGCGTAGGGGGGGACTTGCCCTACGAGCAGTACTTC. The J gene is TRBJ2-7, the V gene TRBV9; weak D call: TRBD2 (6 bases). Trimming pared 0 bases from V and 2 bases from J, leaving 12 bases between. The CDR3 sequence is 15 residues long. Germline lookup yields CDR1 SGDLS and CDR2 YYNGEE.

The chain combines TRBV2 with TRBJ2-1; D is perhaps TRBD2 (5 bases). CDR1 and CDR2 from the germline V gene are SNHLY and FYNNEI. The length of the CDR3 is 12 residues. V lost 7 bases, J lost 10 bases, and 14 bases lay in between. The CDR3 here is CASTRAEGEQFF. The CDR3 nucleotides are TGTGCCAGCACTCGAGCGGAAGGGGAGCAGTTCTTC. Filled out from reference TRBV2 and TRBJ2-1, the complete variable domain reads EPEVTQTPSHQVTQMGQEVILRCVPISNHLYFYWYRQILGQKVEFLVSFYNNEISEKSEIFDDQFSVERPDGSNFTLKIRSTKLEDSAMYFCASTRAEGEQFFGPGTRLTVL.

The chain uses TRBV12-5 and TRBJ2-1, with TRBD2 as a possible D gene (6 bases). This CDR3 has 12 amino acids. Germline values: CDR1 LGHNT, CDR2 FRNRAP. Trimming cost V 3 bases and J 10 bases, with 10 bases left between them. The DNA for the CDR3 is TGTGCTAGTGGTTTAAGTCGGGAGGAGCAGTTCTTC. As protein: CASGLSREEQFF.

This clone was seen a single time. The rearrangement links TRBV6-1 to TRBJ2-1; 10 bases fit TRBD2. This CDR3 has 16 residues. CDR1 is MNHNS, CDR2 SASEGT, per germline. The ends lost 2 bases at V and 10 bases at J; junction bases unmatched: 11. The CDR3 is CASSEPRGTSAGEQFF. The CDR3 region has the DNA TGTGCCAGCAGTGAACCTCGGGGGACTAGCGCCGGCGAGCAGTTCTTC.

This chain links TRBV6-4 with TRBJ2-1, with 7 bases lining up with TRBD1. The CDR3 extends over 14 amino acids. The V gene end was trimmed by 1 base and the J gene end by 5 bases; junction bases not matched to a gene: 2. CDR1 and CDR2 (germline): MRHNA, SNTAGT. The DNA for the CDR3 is TGTGCCAGCAGTGACTGGGACAGAAACAATGAGCAGTTCTTC. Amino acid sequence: CASSDWDRNNEQFF.

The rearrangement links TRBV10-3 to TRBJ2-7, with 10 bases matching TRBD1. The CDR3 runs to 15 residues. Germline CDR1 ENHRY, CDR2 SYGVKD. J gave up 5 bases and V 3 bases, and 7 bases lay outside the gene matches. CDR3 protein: CAISEMGQGKDEQYF. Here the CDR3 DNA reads TGTGCCATCAGTGAAATGGGACAGGGGAAGGACGAGCAGTACTTC.

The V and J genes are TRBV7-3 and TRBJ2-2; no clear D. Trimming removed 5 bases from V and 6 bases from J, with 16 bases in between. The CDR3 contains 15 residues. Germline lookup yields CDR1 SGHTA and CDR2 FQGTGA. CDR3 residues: CASSQRASTPGELFF. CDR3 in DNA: TGTGCCAGCAGCCAACGAGCATCGACCCCCGGGGAGCTGTTTTTT.

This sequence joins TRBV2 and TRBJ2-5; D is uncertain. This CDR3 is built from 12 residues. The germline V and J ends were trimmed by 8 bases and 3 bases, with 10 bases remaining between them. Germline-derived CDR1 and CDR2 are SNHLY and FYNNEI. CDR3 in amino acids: CASLGGEETQYF. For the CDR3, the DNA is TGTGCCAGCCTGGGCGGAGAAGAGACCCAGTACTTC.

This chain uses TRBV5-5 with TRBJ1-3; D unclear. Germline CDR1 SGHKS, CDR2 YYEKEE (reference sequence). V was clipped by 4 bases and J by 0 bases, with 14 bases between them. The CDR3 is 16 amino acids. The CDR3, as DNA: TGTGCCAGCAGCCCGCCGGGGTTACACTCTGGAAACACCATATATTTT. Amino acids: CASSPPGLHSGNTIYF. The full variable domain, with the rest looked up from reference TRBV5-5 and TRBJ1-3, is DAGVTQSPTHLIKTRGQQVTLRCSPISGHKSVSWYQQVLGQGPQFIFQYYEKEERGRGNFPDRFSARQFPNYSSELNVNALLLGDSALYLCASSPPGLHSGNTIYFGEGSWLTVV.

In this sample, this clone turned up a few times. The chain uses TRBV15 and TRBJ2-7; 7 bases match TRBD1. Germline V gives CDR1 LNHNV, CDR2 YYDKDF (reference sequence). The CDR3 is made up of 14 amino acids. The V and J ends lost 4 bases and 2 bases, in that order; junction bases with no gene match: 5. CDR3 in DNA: TGTGCCACCAGCACATGGGACAGTACCTACGAGCAGTACTTC. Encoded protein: CATSTWDSTYEQYF. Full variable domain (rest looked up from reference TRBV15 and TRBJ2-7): DAMVIQNPRYQVTQFGKPVTLSCSQTLNHNVMYWYQQKSSQAPKLLFHYYDKDFNNEADTPDNFQSRRPNTSFCFLDIRSPGLGDTAMYLCATSTWDSTYEQYFGPGTRLTVT.

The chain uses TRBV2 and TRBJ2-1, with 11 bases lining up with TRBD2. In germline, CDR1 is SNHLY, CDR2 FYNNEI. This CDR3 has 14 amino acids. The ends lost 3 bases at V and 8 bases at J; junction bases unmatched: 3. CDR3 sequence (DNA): TGTGCCAGCAGTGATACTAGCGGGAGTGATGAGCAGTTCTTC. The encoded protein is CASSDTSGSDEQFF.

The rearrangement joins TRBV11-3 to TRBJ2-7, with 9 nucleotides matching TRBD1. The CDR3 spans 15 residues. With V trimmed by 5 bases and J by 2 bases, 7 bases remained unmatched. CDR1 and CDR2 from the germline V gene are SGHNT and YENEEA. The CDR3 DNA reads TGTGCCAGCAGCGCGCGACAGGGGGGAGCCTACGAGCAGTACTTC. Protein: CASSARQGGAYEQYF. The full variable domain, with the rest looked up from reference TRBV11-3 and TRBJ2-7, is EAGVVQSPRYKIIEKKQPVAFWCNPISGHNTLYWYLQNLGQGPELLIRYENEEAVDDSQLPKDRFSAERLKGVDSTLKIQPAELGDSAVYLCASSARQGGAYEQYFGPGTRLTVT.

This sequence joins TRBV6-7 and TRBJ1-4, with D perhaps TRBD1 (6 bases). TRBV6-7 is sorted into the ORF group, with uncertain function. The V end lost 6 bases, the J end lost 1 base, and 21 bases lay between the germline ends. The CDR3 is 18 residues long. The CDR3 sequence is CASRHTGGDSKTNEKLFF. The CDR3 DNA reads TGTGCCAGCAGACACACGGGGGGCGATTCTAAAACTAATGAAAAACTGTTTTTT.

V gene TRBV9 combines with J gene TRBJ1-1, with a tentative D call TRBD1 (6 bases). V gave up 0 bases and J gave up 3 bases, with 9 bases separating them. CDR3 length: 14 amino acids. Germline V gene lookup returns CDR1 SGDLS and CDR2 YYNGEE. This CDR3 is CASSVDSGDTEAFF. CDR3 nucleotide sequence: TGTGCCAGCAGCGTAGACTCAGGGGACACTGAAGCTTTCTTT.

This CDR3 reads CASSPGASGSLFPDTQYF. DNA for the CDR3: TGTGCCAGCAGCCCGGGTGCGAGCGGGAGCCTTTTCCCAGATACGCAGTATTTT. The chain employs TRBV9 and TRBJ2-3; 8 bases map to TRBD2. CDR1 is SGDLS and CDR2 is YYNGEE in the germline V gene. This CDR3 is 18 amino acids long. The ends lost 4 bases at V and 4 bases at J; junction bases unmatched: 17.

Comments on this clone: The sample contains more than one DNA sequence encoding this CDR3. This chain's CDR3 is CASSYRASYEQYF. In DNA form, the CDR3 reads TGTGCCAGCAGTTACAGGGCCTCCTACGAGCAGTACTTC. J is TRBJ2-7 and V is TRBV6-5; D call uncertain. Germline CDR1 MNHEY, CDR2 SVGAGI. The CDR3 runs to 13 residues. Trimming removed 2 bases at V and 0 bases at J, with 5 bases between.

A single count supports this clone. The CDR3 DNA follows: TGTGCCAGCAGTTTATCGATAACAGGACCGCAGTACTTC. Its translation is CASSLSITGPQYF. V is TRBV27 and J is TRBJ2-7, with D maybe TRBD1 (5 bases). V gave up 0 bases and J gave up 9 bases, with 12 bases separating them. CDR3 length: 13 residues. Germline V lookup: CDR1 MNHEY, CDR2 SMNVEV (reference sequence).

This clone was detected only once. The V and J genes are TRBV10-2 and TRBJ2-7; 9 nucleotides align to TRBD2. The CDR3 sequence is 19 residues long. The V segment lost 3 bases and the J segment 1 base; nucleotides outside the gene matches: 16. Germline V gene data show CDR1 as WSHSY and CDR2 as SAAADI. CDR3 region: CASSDVRRQRTSESYEQYF. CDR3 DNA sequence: TGCGCCAGCAGTGATGTAAGGCGACAGAGGACTAGCGAGTCCTACGAGCAGTACTTC.

The CDR3 DNA reads TGTGCCAGCAGTTTGGGGCGATCCGGGACAGAGATTGAAGCTTTCTTT. It specifies CASSLGRSGTEIEAFF. V is TRBV28 and J is TRBJ1-1; 7 bases align to TRBD1. The CDR3 is 16 residues long. The V gene's germline CDR1 is MDHEN and CDR2 SYDVKM. The ends lost 3 bases at V and 7 bases at J; junction bases unmatched: 14.

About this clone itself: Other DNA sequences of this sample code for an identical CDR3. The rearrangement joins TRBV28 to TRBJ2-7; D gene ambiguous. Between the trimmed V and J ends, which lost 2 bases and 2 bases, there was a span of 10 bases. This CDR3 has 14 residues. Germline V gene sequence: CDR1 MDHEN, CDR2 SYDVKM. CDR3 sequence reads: CASSLAGPPYEQYF. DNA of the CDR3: TGTGCCAGCAGTTTAGCAGGTCCCCCCTACGAGCAGTACTTC.